The 5 T cell receptor beta chains given below trace back to one sample, sequenced in a study of blood T cell repertoires in COVID-19. The repertoire was sequenced with immunoSEQ multiplex PCR; TCRdb's copy has only in-frame clones and lacks some. The table has fewer than 300,000 clones, around 90% seen once. Input material: peripheral blood. The receptors originated from a young woman with acute or convalescent COVID-19.

This clone was seen once. This chain joins TRBV7-9 and TRBJ2-7, with TRBD2 as a possible D gene (5 bases). The CDR3 has 13 residues. Trimming took off 1 base at V and 9 bases at J, with 13 bases between the two ends. The germline CDR1 and CDR2 sequences are SEHNR and FQNEAQ (reference sequence). CDR3 in amino acids: CASSLVESGRQYF. The CDR3 nucleotides read TGTGCCAGCAGCTTAGTAGAAAGCGGAAGGCAGTACTTC.

This clone has only one observation. CDR3 protein: CATSRVLGGGNTEAFF. Written as DNA, the CDR3 is TGTGCCACCAGCAGAGTTCTCGGGGGAGGGAACACTGAAGCTTTCTTT. V and J are TRBV15 and TRBJ1-1, with D tentatively TRBD1 (5 bases). The CDR3 spans 16 residues. In germline, CDR1 is LNHNV, CDR2 YYDKDF (reference sequence). V lost 1 base, J lost 1 base, and 13 bases lay in between.

The V and J genes are TRBV27 and TRBJ2-7, with 7 positions matching TRBD1. The ends lost 5 bases at V and 2 bases at J; junction bases unmatched: 0. The V gene's germline CDR1 is MNHEY and CDR2 SMNVEV (reference sequence). CDR3 length: 12 amino acids. CDR3 DNA: TGTGCCAGCAGTCAGGGGGCCTACGAGCAGTACTTC. Amino acid sequence: CASSQGAYEQYF.

The chain has TRBV7-2 and TRBJ2-7, with D perhaps TRBD1 (6 bases). CDR1 is SGHTA and CDR2 is FQGNSA in the germline V gene. The V end lost 2 bases, the J end lost 3 bases, and 14 bases lay between the germline ends. The CDR3 has 15 amino acids. CDR3 sequence reads: CASSLIGQLLYEQYF. CDR3 coding DNA: TGTGCCAGCAGCTTAATTGGACAGCTCCTCTACGAGCAGTACTTC. The full variable domain, its missing parts supplied by reference TRBV7-2 and TRBJ2-7, is GAGVSQSPSNKVTEKGKDVELRCDPISGHTALYWYRQSLGQGLEFLIYFQGNSAPDKSGLPSDRFSAERTGGSVSTLTIQRTQQEDSAVYLCASSLIGQLLYEQYFGPGTRLTVT.

The sample holds a few counts of this clone. The rearrangement uses TRBV4-2 and TRBJ1-2; 8 bases map to TRBD1. Per the germline V gene, CDR1 is LGHNA and CDR2 is YNFKEQ. The CDR3 loop spans 15 amino acids. With 2 bases clipped from V and 5 bases from J, the junction kept 7 bases outside the gene matches. DNA for the CDR3: TGTGCCAGCAGCCAAAGCCCCGGGACAGGTTATGGCTACACCTTC. Translation gives CASSQSPGTGYGYTF.